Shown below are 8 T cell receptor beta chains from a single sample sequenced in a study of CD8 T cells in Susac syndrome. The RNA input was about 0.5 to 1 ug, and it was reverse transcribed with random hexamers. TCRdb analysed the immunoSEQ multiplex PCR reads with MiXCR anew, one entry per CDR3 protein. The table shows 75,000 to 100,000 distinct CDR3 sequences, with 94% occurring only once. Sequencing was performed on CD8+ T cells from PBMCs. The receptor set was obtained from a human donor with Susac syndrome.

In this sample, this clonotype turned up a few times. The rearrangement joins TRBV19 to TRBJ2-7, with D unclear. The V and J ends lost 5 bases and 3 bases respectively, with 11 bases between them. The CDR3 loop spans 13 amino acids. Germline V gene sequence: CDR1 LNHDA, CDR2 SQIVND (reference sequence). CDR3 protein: CASSPASHYEQYF. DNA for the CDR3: TGTGCCAGTAGTCCAGCCAGTCACTACGAGCAGTACTTC.

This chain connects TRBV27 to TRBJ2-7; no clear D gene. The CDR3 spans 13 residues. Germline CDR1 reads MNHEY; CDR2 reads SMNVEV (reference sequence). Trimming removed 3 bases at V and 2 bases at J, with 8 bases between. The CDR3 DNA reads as TGTGCCAGCAGTTTTGGGGAAGCCTACGAGCAGTACTTC. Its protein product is CASSFGEAYEQYF.

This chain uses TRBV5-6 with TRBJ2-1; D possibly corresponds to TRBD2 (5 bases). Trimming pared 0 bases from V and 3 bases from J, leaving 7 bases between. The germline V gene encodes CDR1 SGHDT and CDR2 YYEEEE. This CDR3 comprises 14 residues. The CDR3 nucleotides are TGTGCCAGCAGCTTGGTACTAGACTACAATGAGCAGTTCTTC. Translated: CASSLVLDYNEQFF.

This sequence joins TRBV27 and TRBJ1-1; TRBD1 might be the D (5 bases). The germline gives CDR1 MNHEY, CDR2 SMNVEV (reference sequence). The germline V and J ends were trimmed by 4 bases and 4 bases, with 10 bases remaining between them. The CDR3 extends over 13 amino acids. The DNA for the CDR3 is TGTGCCAGCAGTTCTACAAGGGGCACTGAAGCTTTCTTT. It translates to CASSSTRGTEAFF.

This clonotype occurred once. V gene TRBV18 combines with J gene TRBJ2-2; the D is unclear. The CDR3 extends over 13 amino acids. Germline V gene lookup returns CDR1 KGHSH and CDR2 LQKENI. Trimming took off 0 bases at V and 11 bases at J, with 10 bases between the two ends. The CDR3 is CASSPPSMGELFF. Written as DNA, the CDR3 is TGTGCCAGCTCACCACCCTCGATGGGTGAGCTGTTTTTT.

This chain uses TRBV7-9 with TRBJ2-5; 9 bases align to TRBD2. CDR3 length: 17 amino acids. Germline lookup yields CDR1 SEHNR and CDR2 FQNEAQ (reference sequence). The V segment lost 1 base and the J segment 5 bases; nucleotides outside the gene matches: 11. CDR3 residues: CASSLEGGGATEETQYF. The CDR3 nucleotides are TGTGCCAGCAGCTTAGAAGGCGGGGGGGCTACAGAGGAGACCCAGTACTTC.

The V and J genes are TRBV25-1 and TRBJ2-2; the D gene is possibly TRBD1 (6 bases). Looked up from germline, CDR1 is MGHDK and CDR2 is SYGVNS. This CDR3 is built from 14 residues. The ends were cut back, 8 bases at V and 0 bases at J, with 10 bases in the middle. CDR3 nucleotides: TGTGCCAGCGCCAGGGGTCCGAACACCGGGGAGCTGTTTTTT. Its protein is CASARGPNTGELFF.

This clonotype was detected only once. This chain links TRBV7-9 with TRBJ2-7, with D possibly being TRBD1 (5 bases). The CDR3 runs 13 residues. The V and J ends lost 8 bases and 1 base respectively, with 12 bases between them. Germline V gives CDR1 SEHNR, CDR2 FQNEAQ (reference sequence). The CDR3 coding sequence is TGTGCCAGCGGTAACCAGGGTTCCTACGAGCAGTACTTC. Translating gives CASGNQGSYEQYF.